This T cell receptor (beta chain) was observed in a study of shared clonotypes between healthy human individuals. Study results and caveats: In general, naive subsets displayed greater estimated richness than memory subsets did. Clonotype sharing among donors was expected to depend on sequencing depth. Represented genetic and exposure-history diversity was restricted by having few donors.

As to this clone: What it binds is not known.

Partitioning of CD4+ cells yielded a CD45RA+ naive subset and a CD45RA-negative memory subset. The method was immunoSEQ multiplex PCR; TCRdb's version includes in-frame clones alone and lacks a portion of them. This table holds over a million clones, 95% to 99% found once. The CDR3 contains 14 residues. Germline CDR1 is SGHVS and CDR2 is FNYEAQ. V gave up 1 base and J gave up 2 bases, with 8 bases separating them. Sequencing input: naive CD4+ T cells sorted from blood. Subset defined: CD45RA+ positively selected. The J gene is TRBJ1-1, the V gene TRBV7-6; no clear D. This clonotype was obtained from a man younger than 40 in good health. The CDR3 spells CASSLGLGNTEAFF. DNA of the CDR3: TGTGCCAGCAGCTTAGGGCTGGGAAACACTGAAGCTTTCTTT.